The 18 T cell receptor beta chains below come from one sample, sequenced in a study of cytotoxic CD8 clonotypes in ibrutinib-treated CLL. Sequencing used immunoSEQ multiplex PCR; TCRdb keeps in-frame clones, though not all of them. The sample contains about 160,000 clones, under 90% of which appear only once. Source: PBMCs, taken after 24 months of ibrutinib treatment. These receptors originate from a human donor with chronic lymphocytic leukemia.

The J gene is TRBJ2-5, the V gene TRBV30, with 7 bases fitting TRBD1. CDR3 length equals 15 residues. Germline CDR1 GTSNPN, CDR2 SVGIG (reference sequence). V lost 5 bases to trimming and J lost 4 bases; unmatched junction nucleotides: 13. CDR3 DNA sequence: TGTGCCTGGGCAAGGGGGCCGAGGTCGGGAGAGACCCAGTACTTC. Amino acids: CAWARGPRSGETQYF.

Only one count was recorded for this clone. V usage is TRBV5-1 and J usage is TRBJ1-1; D gene uncertain. V dropped 4 bases and J dropped 6 bases, with 10 bases sitting between them. Germline V gives CDR1 SGHRS, CDR2 YFSETQ. The CDR3 is 12 residues long. Written as DNA, the CDR3 is TGCGCCAGCAGCATAAGCGGGTCTGAAGCTTTCTTT. It codes for CASSISGSEAFF.

The chain is built from TRBV5-1 and TRBJ1-5, with D maybe TRBD1 (6 bases). The CDR3 length is 16 residues. Deletions cut 4 bases from V and 0 bases from J, with 14 bases between. The germline V gene has CDR1 SGHRS and CDR2 YFSETQ. CDR3: CASSLEGHNSNQPQHF. CDR3 bases: TGCGCCAGCAGCCTAGAGGGACATAATAGCAATCAGCCCCAGCATTTT.

The chain links TRBV28 to TRBJ1-3, with D perhaps matching TRBD1 (5 bases). The CDR3 runs 17 residues. Germline loops: CDR1 MDHEN, CDR2 SYDVKM. The germline V and J ends were trimmed by 3 bases and 0 bases, with 15 bases remaining between them. Here the CDR3 reads CASSLTGAISSGNTIYF. The CDR3 DNA sequence: TGTGCCAGCAGTTTGACCGGGGCGATCTCCTCTGGAAACACCATATATTTT.

V is TRBV10-3 and J is TRBJ1-4; the D gene is possibly TRBD1 (6 bases). The germline gives CDR1 ENHRY, CDR2 SYGVKD. CDR3 size: 14 residues. V was pared by 3 bases and J by 5 bases, with 10 bases between. In DNA form, the CDR3 reads TGTGCCATCAGTGAACAGGGCCTAAATGAAAAACTGTTTTTT. Protein sequence: CAISEQGLNEKLFF.

The count of this clone is one. The chain has TRBV19 and TRBJ1-1; 8 bases are a match to TRBD1. The CDR3 covers 13 residues. The V gene end was trimmed by 10 bases and the J gene end by 6 bases; junction bases not matched to a gene: 10. Germline CDR1 and CDR2: LNHDA and SQIVND (reference sequence). The CDR3 sequence: CATMPGQEAEAFF. DNA for the CDR3: TGTGCCACGATGCCGGGACAGGAGGCTGAAGCTTTCTTT.

CDR3 sequence: CASSRFFPTSSLKGEQFF. The CDR3 DNA sequence: TGCGCCAGCAGCCGTTTTTTCCCCACATCTAGCCTTAAGGGTGAGCAGTTCTTC. The genes are TRBV4-3 and TRBJ2-1; the D gene is possibly TRBD2 (5 bases). The V gene lost 4 bases and the J gene lost 9 bases, with 28 bases spanning the gap. CDR3 length: 18 residues. Germline lookup yields CDR1 LGHNA and CDR2 YSLEER.

This chain joins TRBV27 and TRBJ1-5; D gene unclear. From germline, CDR1 is MNHEY and CDR2 SMNVEV (reference sequence). CDR3 length: 12 residues. V shed 6 bases and J shed 4 bases, with 7 bases lying between them. The CDR3 region is CASRGLNQPQHF. The CDR3 nucleotides are TGTGCCAGCAGGGGGTTGAATCAGCCCCAGCATTTT.

The V and J genes are TRBV7-8 and TRBJ1-5; 9 bases match TRBD1. The CDR3 loop spans 15 amino acids. V lost 6 bases, J lost 4 bases, and 7 bases stayed unmatched. Germline V gene lookup returns CDR1 SGHVS and CDR2 FQNEAQ. In DNA form, the CDR3 reads TGTGCCAGCAGTTCTACCGGGACAGGGAATCAGCCCCAGCATTTT. This codes for CASSSTGTGNQPQHF.

The chain combines TRBV10-3 with TRBJ1-1; D is possibly TRBD1 (6 bases). CDR3 length equals 15 residues. Germline CDR1 ENHRY, CDR2 SYGVKD. Deletions cut 2 bases from V and 4 bases from J, with 14 bases between. CDR3 in amino acids: CAISEVPGAGTEAFF. In DNA, the CDR3 is TGTGCCATCAGTGAGGTTCCGGGGGCTGGCACTGAAGCTTTCTTT.

V usage is TRBV7-9 and J usage is TRBJ2-5, with D possibly matching TRBD1 (6 bases). CDR1 and CDR2 from the germline V gene are SEHNR and FQNEAQ (reference sequence). The ends were cut back, 2 bases at V and 2 bases at J, with 12 bases in the middle. The CDR3 runs 15 residues. CDR3 DNA sequence: TGTGCCAGCAGCTTAACTGGACAGAAACAAGAGACCCAGTACTTC. Protein: CASSLTGQKQETQYF. Filled out from reference TRBV7-9 and TRBJ2-5, the complete variable domain reads DTGVSQNPRHKITKRGQNVTFRCDPISEHNRLYWYRQTLGQGPEFLTYFQNEAQLEKSRLLSDRFSAERPKGSFSTLEIQRTEQGDSAMYLCASSLTGQKQETQYFGPGTRLLVL.

The V and J genes are TRBV5-4 and TRBJ1-1, with 7 bases matching TRBD1. The ends lost 7 bases at V and 4 bases at J; junction bases unmatched: 7. Per germline, CDR1 SGHNT and CDR2 YYREEE (reference sequence). The CDR3 has 13 amino acids. The chain's CDR3 is CASRATGVTEAFF. DNA of the CDR3: TGTGCCAGCCGCGCCACAGGGGTCACTGAAGCTTTCTTT. Complete variable domain (other parts from reference TRBV5-4 and TRBJ1-1): ETGVTQSPTHLIKTRGQQVTLRCSSQSGHNTVSWYQQALGQGPQFIFQYYREEENGRGNFPPRFSGLQFPNYSSELNVNALELDDSALYLCASRATGVTEAFFGQGTRLTVV.

The chain has TRBV29-1 and TRBJ1-1; no definite D call. Per germline, CDR1 SQVTM and CDR2 ANQGSEA. This CDR3 has 10 amino acids. The ends were cut back, 7 bases at V and 8 bases at J, with 11 bases in the middle. CDR3 bases: TGCAGCGCCCGGACGGAAGAAGCTTTCTTT. Translated, it gives CSARTEEAFF.

This clone has more than one count but fewer than ten. Other DNA sequences in this specimen translate into the identical CDR3. The chain links TRBV19 to TRBJ1-1, with D tentatively TRBD1 (5 bases). Germline lookup yields CDR1 LNHDA and CDR2 SQIVND (reference sequence). The length of the CDR3 is 13 residues. Deletions cut 6 bases from V and 1 base from J, with 9 bases between. CDR3 protein: CASSPGGNTEAFF. The CDR3 nucleotides read TGTGCCAGTAGCCCTGGGGGGAACACTGAAGCTTTCTTT.

V usage is TRBV5-8 and J usage is TRBJ2-7, with 8 bases identical to TRBD2. The CDR3 is 14 amino acids. The V gene's germline CDR1 is SGHTS and CDR2 YDEGEE. The V segment lost 3 bases and the J segment 7 bases; nucleotides outside the gene matches: 9. The CDR3 loop is CASSYLAGGGEQYF. The CDR3 nucleotides are TGTGCCAGCAGCTATCTCGCGGGAGGCGGGGAGCAGTACTTC.

V and J are TRBV27 and TRBJ2-6; 7 positions match TRBD1. The junction had 11 bases not matched to a gene; V was cut back by 3 bases and J by 0 bases. This CDR3 has 19 residues. Germline V gene data show CDR1 as MNHEY and CDR2 as SMNVEV (reference sequence). The DNA of the CDR3 is TGTGCCAGCAGTTTTAGGGGTCAAAGGGGGCCCTCTGGGGCCAACGTCCTGACTTTC. It yields the protein CASSFRGQRGPSGANVLTF.

The chain recombines TRBV19 with TRBJ1-2, with a possible D match to TRBD1 (6 bases). The CDR3 loop spans 14 amino acids. Germline-derived CDR1 and CDR2 are LNHDA and SQIVND (reference sequence). V lost 11 bases and J lost 4, with 20 bases in between. DNA for the CDR3: TGTGCCTCCTCCGAATGGACAGTCACCTATGGCTACACCTTC. The encoded protein is CASSEWTVTYGYTF.

The chain employs TRBV6-5 and TRBJ2-7; tentatively, D is TRBD1 (6 bases). V lost 6 bases and J 4 bases, leaving 10 bases between the germline ends. The germline gives CDR1 MNHEY, CDR2 SVGAGI. The CDR3 loop spans 12 amino acids. The chain's CDR3 is CASRDRRYEQYF. The CDR3 DNA sequence: TGTGCCAGCAGAGACAGGAGGTACGAGCAGTACTTC.